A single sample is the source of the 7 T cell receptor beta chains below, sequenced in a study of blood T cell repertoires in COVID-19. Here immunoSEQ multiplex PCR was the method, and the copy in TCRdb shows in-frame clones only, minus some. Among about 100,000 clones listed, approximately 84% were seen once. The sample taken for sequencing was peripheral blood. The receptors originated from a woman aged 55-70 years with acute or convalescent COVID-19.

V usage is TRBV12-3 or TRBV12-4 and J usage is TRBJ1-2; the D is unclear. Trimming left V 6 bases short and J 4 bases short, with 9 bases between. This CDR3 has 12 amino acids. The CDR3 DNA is TGTGCCAGCAGCTCTATTTTCTATGGCTACACCTTC. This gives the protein CASSSIFYGYTF.

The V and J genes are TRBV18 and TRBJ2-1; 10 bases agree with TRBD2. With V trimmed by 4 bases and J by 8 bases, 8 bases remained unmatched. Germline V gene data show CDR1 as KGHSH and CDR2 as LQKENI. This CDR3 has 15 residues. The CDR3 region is CASSLLAGVSDEQFF. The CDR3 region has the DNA TGTGCCAGCTCACTCCTAGCGGGGGTGAGCGATGAGCAGTTCTTC.

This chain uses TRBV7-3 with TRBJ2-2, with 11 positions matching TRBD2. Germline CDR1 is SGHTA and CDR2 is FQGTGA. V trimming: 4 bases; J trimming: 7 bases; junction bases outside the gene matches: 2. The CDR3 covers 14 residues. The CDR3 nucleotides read TGTGCCAGCAGCTCCGGACTAGCGGGCGGGGAGCTGTTTTTT. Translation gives CASSSGLAGGELFF.

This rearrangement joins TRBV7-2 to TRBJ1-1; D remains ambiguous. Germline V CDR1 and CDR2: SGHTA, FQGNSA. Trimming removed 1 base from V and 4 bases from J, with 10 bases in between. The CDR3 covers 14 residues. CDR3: CASSLGMGGTEAFF. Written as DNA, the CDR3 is TGTGCCAGCAGCTTAGGTATGGGAGGCACTGAAGCTTTCTTT. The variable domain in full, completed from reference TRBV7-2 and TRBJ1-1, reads GAGVSQSPSNKVTEKGKDVELRCDPISGHTALYWYRQSLGQGLEFLIYFQGNSAPDKSGLPSDRFSAERTGGSVSTLTIQRTQQEDSAVYLCASSLGMGGTEAFFGQGTRLTVV.

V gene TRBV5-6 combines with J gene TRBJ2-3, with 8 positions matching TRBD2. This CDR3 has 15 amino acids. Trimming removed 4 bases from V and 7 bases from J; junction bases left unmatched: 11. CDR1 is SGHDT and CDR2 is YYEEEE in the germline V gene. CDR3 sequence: CASSATGGAGNTQYF. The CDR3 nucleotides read TGTGCCAGCAGCGCGACCGGGGGGGCCGGGAATACGCAGTATTTT.

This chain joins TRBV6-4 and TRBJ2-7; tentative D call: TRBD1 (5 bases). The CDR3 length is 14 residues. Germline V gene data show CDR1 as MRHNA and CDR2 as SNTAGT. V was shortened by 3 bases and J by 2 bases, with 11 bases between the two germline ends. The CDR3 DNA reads TGTGCCAGCAGTGAAGGCAGGGCCGCCTACGAGCAGTACTTC. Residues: CASSEGRAAYEQYF.

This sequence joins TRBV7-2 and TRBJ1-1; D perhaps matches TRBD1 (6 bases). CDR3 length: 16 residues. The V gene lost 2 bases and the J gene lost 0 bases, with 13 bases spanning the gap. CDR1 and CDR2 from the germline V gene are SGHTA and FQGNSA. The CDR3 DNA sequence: TGTGCCAGCAGCTTAAAGACAGGATCTATGAACACTGAAGCTTTCTTT. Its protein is CASSLKTGSMNTEAFF.